The next 29 T cell receptor beta chains were all read from a single sample in a study of blood T cell repertoires in COVID-19. TCRdb keeps only in-frame clones here, not all; method: immunoSEQ multiplex PCR. The sample lists 300,000 to 350,000 clones, around 89% seen once, with around 4.5% in the top ten. The sample consisted of PBMCs or T cells enriched from blood (not recorded which). Every receptor here comes from a woman under 30 with acute COVID-19.

The chain combines TRBV28 with TRBJ2-7; D possibly corresponds to TRBD2 (7 bases). Germline CDR1 and CDR2: MDHEN and SYDVKM. The CDR3 contains 15 residues. V dropped 4 bases and J dropped 5 bases, with 18 bases sitting between them. The CDR3 region has the DNA TGTGCCAGCAGTTCACGAACGGGGGGCCGGAACGAGCAGTACTTC. Translating gives CASSSRTGGRNEQYF.

This clone was seen only once. The chain carries TRBV12-3 or TRBV12-4 and TRBJ2-7; D may be TRBD1 (6 bases). Deletions cut 8 bases from V and 1 base from J, with 12 bases between. This CDR3 has 13 amino acids. CDR3 bases: TGTGCCAGCCCCACAGGGCAGTCCTACGAGCAGTACTTC. It specifies CASPTGQSYEQYF.

V usage is TRBV7-9 and J usage is TRBJ2-1; 8 nucleotides line up with TRBD1. J was trimmed by 0 bases and V by 5 bases; bases with no gene match: 3. Looked up from germline, CDR1 is SEHNR and CDR2 is FQNEAQ (reference sequence). There are 15 residues in the CDR3. For the CDR3, the DNA is TGTGCCAGCAGCCCCGGACAGGGCTCCTACAATGAGCAGTTCTTC. It codes for CASSPGQGSYNEQFF. The complete variable domain, with remaining parts taken from reference TRBV7-9 and TRBJ2-1, reads DTGVSQNPRHKITKRGQNVTFRCDPISEHNRLYWYRQTLGQGPEFLTYFQNEAQLEKSRLLSDRFSAERPKGSFSTLEIQRTEQGDSAMYLCASSPGQGSYNEQFFGPGTRLTVL.

V usage is TRBV10-3 and J usage is TRBJ2-2, with a possible D match to TRBD1 (7 bases). Trimming left V 4 bases short and J 2 bases short, with 11 bases between. There are 15 residues in the CDR3. CDR1 ENHRY and CDR2 SYGVKD come from the germline V gene. The chain's CDR3 is CAISAGGKNTGELFF. DNA of the CDR3: TGTGCCATCAGTGCAGGGGGGAAAAACACCGGGGAGCTGTTTTTT.

The rearrangement joins TRBV28 to TRBJ2-1; 7 nucleotides align to TRBD2. Germline CDR1 MDHEN, CDR2 SYDVKM. This CDR3 has 15 amino acids. Trimming removed 0 bases from V and 6 bases from J; junction bases left unmatched: 5. This chain's CDR3 is CASSLWWEGRNEQFF. The DNA for the CDR3 is TGTGCCAGCAGTTTATGGTGGGAGGGTCGCAATGAGCAGTTCTTC.

The genes are TRBV11-2 and TRBJ2-5; no definite D call. Germline values: CDR1 SGHAT, CDR2 FQNNGV. V was clipped by 1 base and J by 3 bases, with 6 bases between them. The CDR3 loop spans 13 amino acids. The CDR3, as DNA: TGTGCCAGCAGCTTAGGACAAAAAGAGACCCAGTACTTC. Encoded protein: CASSLGQKETQYF.

The CDR3 nucleotides read TGTGCCAGCAGCGCGGACAGGGTACCCTACGAGCAGTACTTC. Translating gives CASSADRVPYEQYF. The V call is TRBV28, the J call TRBJ2-7; TRBD1 aligns across 8 bases. The germline gives CDR1 MDHEN, CDR2 SYDVKM. V lost 6 bases and J lost 2; bases outside the gene matches: 6. The CDR3 has 14 amino acids.

V usage is TRBV11-2 and J usage is TRBJ1-1; a possible D gene is TRBD1 (6 bases). CDR1 and CDR2 (germline): SGHAT, FQNNGV. The CDR3 has 18 residues. Trimming shortened V by 5 bases and J by 0 bases, and 22 bases separated the two germline ends. DNA for the CDR3: TGTGCCAGCAGCCCCCGGACAGCTACTCCTCGAATGAACACTGAAGCTTTCTTT. Protein product: CASSPRTATPRMNTEAFF.

The V gene is TRBV14, the J gene TRBJ1-6, with 8 nucleotides matching TRBD1. Trimming removed 2 bases from V and 10 bases from J; junction bases left unmatched: 10. The CDR3 consists of 16 residues. Germline V gene lookup returns CDR1 SGHDN and CDR2 FVKESK. This CDR3 reads CASSQFGQGKGSPLHF. Written as DNA, the CDR3 is TGTGCCAGCAGCCAATTCGGACAGGGCAAGGGCTCACCCCTCCACTTT.

J is TRBJ1-5 and V is TRBV18, with 7 bases matching TRBD1. V shed 4 bases, J shed 10 bases, and the junction held 10 bases outside the gene matches. Germline CDR1 and CDR2: KGHSH and LQKENI. This CDR3 spans 14 amino acids. The chain's CDR3 is CASSQGASLHPQHF. In DNA form, the CDR3 reads TGTGCCAGCTCACAGGGGGCCTCCCTCCATCCCCAGCATTTT.

J is TRBJ2-5 and V is TRBV6-2 or TRBV6-3; D is perhaps TRBD2 (7 bases). This CDR3 is 15 amino acids long. Germline lookup yields CDR1 MNHEY and CDR2 SVGEGT. Deletions cut 1 base from V and 4 bases from J, with 13 bases between. The CDR3 DNA reads TGTGCCAGCAGTTACTTCGGGGGGCTGCGAGAGACCCAGTACTTC. Amino acids: CASSYFGGLRETQYF.

V is TRBV27 and J is TRBJ2-5; 8 nucleotides agree with TRBD2. This CDR3 spans 16 amino acids. Germline loops: CDR1 MNHEY, CDR2 SMNVEV (reference sequence). The V segment lost 4 bases and the J segment 4 bases; nucleotides outside the gene matches: 11. The CDR3 DNA is TGTGCCAGCAGTTCGCGAGCGGGGGATAATTCAGAGACCCAGTACTTC. It translates to CASSSRAGDNSETQYF.

The genes are TRBV19 and TRBJ2-6; 8 positions match TRBD1. Per the germline V gene, CDR1 is LNHDA and CDR2 is SQIVND (reference sequence). The CDR3 consists of 17 residues. The V gene end was trimmed by 5 bases and the J gene end by 0 bases; junction bases not matched to a gene: 6. CDR3 amino acids: CASSFDRGHSGANVLTF. CDR3 sequence (DNA): TGTGCCAGTAGTTTTGACAGGGGCCACTCTGGGGCCAACGTCCTGACTTTC.

J is TRBJ1-5 and V is TRBV28; tentative D call: TRBD1 (5 bases). There are 18 residues in the CDR3. V dropped 8 bases and J dropped 1 base, with 24 bases sitting between them. The germline V gene has CDR1 MDHEN and CDR2 SYDVKM. The CDR3 sequence: CASLAPPGRERSNQPQHF. The CDR3 DNA reads as TGTGCCAGCTTAGCCCCCCCGGGCAGGGAACGCAGCAATCAGCCCCAGCATTTT.

The chain combines TRBV28 with TRBJ2-1; 8 bases line up with TRBD1. V shed 3 bases and J 8 bases; nucleotides not matched to a gene: 9. The germline V gene encodes CDR1 MDHEN and CDR2 SYDVKM. The CDR3 is made up of 15 amino acids. CDR3 in amino acids: CASSLRRDRLDEQFF. As DNA, the CDR3 is TGTGCCAGCAGTTTGCGAAGGGACAGGTTGGATGAGCAGTTCTTC.

This clone was seen a few times. The J gene is TRBJ2-1, the V gene TRBV20-1, with D possibly being TRBD2 (6 bases). The germline V gene encodes CDR1 DFQATT and CDR2 SNEGSKA (reference sequence). With 3 bases removed from V and 0 bases from J, the gap between germline ends came to 9 bases. CDR3 size: 14 residues. CDR3 in amino acids: CSASIGGSYNEQFF. The CDR3 nucleotides read TGCAGTGCTAGTATCGGGGGCTCCTACAATGAGCAGTTCTTC.

This sequence joins TRBV2 and TRBJ1-6; D might be TRBD1 (5 bases). Trimming shortened V by 8 bases and J by 0 bases, and 14 bases separated the two germline ends. CDR1 and CDR2 from the germline V gene are SNHLY and FYNNEI. The CDR3 is 16 amino acids. The CDR3, as DNA: TGTGCCAGCGTACCGGGACTGAGCTCCTATAATTCACCCCTCCACTTT. Encoded protein: CASVPGLSSYNSPLHF.

This clone was seen once. V gene TRBV24-1 combines with J gene TRBJ2-5; 7 bases align to TRBD1. Trimming removed 3 bases from V and 4 bases from J; junction bases left unmatched: 4. Germline CDR1 is KGHDR and CDR2 is SFDVKD. The CDR3 totals 14 residues. In DNA, the CDR3 is TGTGCCACCAGTGATCTACAGGGGCGAGAGACCCAGTACTTC. Protein product: CATSDLQGRETQYF.

This clone was observed a single time. CDR3 nucleotide sequence: TGTGCCAGCAGCCCCCGCGTACTAGCGGGAGGGCGCGCAGATACGCAGTATTTT. Protein: CASSPRVLAGGRADTQYF. The chain has TRBV11-3 and TRBJ2-3; TRBD2 matches at 13 bases. The V segment lost 5 bases and the J segment 4 bases; nucleotides outside the gene matches: 12. The CDR3 loop spans 18 amino acids. From germline, CDR1 is SGHNT and CDR2 YENEEA.

V gene TRBV25-1 combines with J gene TRBJ2-3, with D tentatively TRBD2 (5 bases). V dropped 4 bases and J dropped 0 bases, with 11 bases sitting between them. The CDR3 covers 15 residues. Germline V lookup: CDR1 MGHDK, CDR2 SYGVNS. Here the CDR3 reads CASSVSGESTDTQYF. The CDR3 nucleotides are TGTGCCAGCAGTGTAAGCGGAGAAAGCACAGATACGCAGTATTTT. Looking up the rest from reference TRBV25-1 and TRBJ2-3 gives the full variable domain: EADIYQTPRYLVIGTGKKITLECSQTMGHDKMYWYQQDPGMELHLIHYSYGVNSTEKGDLSSESTVSRIRTEHFPLTLESARPSHTSQYLCASSVSGESTDTQYFGPGTRLTVL.

The chain couples TRBV11-2 to TRBJ1-6, with 7 bases fitting TRBD1. Unmatched junction bases numbered 7, after V lost 6 bases and J lost 5 bases. The CDR3 spans 15 residues. Germline-derived CDR1 and CDR2 are SGHAT and FQNNGV. In DNA, the CDR3 is TGTGCCAGCAGAAGGGGGCCAGGGGATAATTCACCCCTCCACTTT. Amino acid sequence: CASRRGPGDNSPLHF. The full variable domain, completed using reference TRBV11-2 and TRBJ1-6, is EAGVAQSPRYKIIEKRQSVAFWCNPISGHATLYWYQQILGQGPKLLIQFQNNGVVDDSQLPKDRFSAERLKGVDSTLKIQPAKLEDSAVYLCASRRGPGDNSPLHFGNGTRLTVT.

The rearrangement links TRBV10-1 to TRBJ1-2; D not certain. The CDR3 length is 12 residues. Trimming cost V 3 bases and J 0 bases, with 2 bases left between them. Germline V CDR1 and CDR2: WNHNN, SYGVQD (reference sequence). CDR3 sequence: CASSDTNYGYTF. The CDR3 nucleotides are TGCGCCAGCAGTGATACTAACTATGGCTACACCTTC.

The J gene is TRBJ1-6, the V gene TRBV27; D may be TRBD1 (5 bases). From germline, CDR1 is MNHEY and CDR2 SMNVEV (reference sequence). The CDR3 contains 15 residues. The V end lost 3 bases, the J end lost 7 bases, and 13 bases lay between the germline ends. This chain's CDR3 is CASSLLPGLNSPLHF. CDR3 bases: TGTGCCAGCAGTTTGCTTCCAGGGCTGAATTCACCCCTCCACTTT.

This chain connects TRBV27 to TRBJ2-7; 10 nucleotides match TRBD2. The V gene end was trimmed by 5 bases and the J gene end by 2 bases; junction bases not matched to a gene: 6. In germline, CDR1 is MNHEY, CDR2 SMNVEV (reference sequence). This CDR3 comprises 15 residues. This CDR3 is CASSKAGGRTYEQYF. DNA of the CDR3: TGTGCCAGCAGTAAAGCGGGAGGGCGGACCTACGAGCAGTACTTC.

The CDR3 bases are TGTGCCATCAGACAGGGGGGATTGCACAATGAGCAGTTCTTC. Amino acid sequence: CAIRQGGLHNEQFF. V is TRBV10-3 and J is TRBJ2-1; 8 bases agree with TRBD1. Germline trimming cut 6 bases from V and 5 bases from J; bases unmatched to any gene: 6. Germline CDR1 reads ENHRY; CDR2 reads SYGVKD. The CDR3 loop spans 14 amino acids.

The rearrangement joins TRBV28 to TRBJ1-2; 7 bases are shared with TRBD1. In germline, CDR1 is MDHEN, CDR2 SYDVKM. V lost 4 bases and J lost 5; bases outside the gene matches: 1. This CDR3 has 12 residues. CDR3 residues: CASSSTGYGYTF. Written as DNA, the CDR3 is TGTGCCAGCAGTTCGACAGGGTATGGCTACACCTTC.

The gene calls are TRBV6-4 and TRBJ2-1; unclear D gene. V gave up 0 bases and J gave up 7 bases, with 7 bases separating them. The CDR3 covers 13 residues. In germline, CDR1 is MRHNA, CDR2 SNTAGT. CDR3 amino acids: CASSDSVENEQFF. CDR3 in DNA: TGTGCCAGCAGTGACTCGGTGGAGAATGAGCAGTTCTTC.

The rearrangement links TRBV24-1 to TRBJ1-2; D might be TRBD1 (5 bases). Looked up from germline, CDR1 is KGHDR and CDR2 is SFDVKD. The CDR3 is 14 residues long. V lost 7 bases, J lost 4 bases, and 15 bases lay in between. As DNA, the CDR3 is TGTGCCACCAGCCGGGGGGGGTACAGCTATGGCTACACCTTC. Amino acid sequence: CATSRGGYSYGYTF.

This chain uses TRBV19 with TRBJ2-5, with D perhaps matching TRBD2 (5 bases). Trimming removed 2 bases at V and 5 bases at J, with 9 bases between. Germline V gene sequence: CDR1 LNHDA, CDR2 SQIVND (reference sequence). The CDR3 has 13 amino acids. The CDR3 DNA reads TGTGCCAGTAGTATACGGGAAGGGGAGACCCAGTACTTC. Its protein product is CASSIREGETQYF.